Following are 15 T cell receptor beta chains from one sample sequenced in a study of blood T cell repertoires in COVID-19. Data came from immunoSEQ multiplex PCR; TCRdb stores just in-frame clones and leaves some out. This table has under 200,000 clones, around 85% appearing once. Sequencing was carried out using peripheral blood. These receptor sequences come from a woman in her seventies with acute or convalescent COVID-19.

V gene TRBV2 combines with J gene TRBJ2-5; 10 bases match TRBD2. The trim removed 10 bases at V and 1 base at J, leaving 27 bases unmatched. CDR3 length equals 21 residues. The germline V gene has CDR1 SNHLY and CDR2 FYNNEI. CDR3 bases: TGTGCCATCTTACGCGGGTCGGCTAGCGGGGGAGAAGACATTGCCCAAGAGACCCAGTACTTC. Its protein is CAILRGSASGGEDIAQETQYF.

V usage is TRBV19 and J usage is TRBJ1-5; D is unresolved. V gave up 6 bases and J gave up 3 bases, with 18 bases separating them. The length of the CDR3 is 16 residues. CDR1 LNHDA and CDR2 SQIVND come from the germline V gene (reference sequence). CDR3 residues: CASRPIPGRPNQPQHF. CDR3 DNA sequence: TGTGCCAGTAGACCTATCCCAGGCAGACCCAATCAGCCCCAGCATTTT. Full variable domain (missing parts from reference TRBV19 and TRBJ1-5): DGGITQSPKYLFRKEGQNVTLSCEQNLNHDAMYWYRQDPGQGLRLIYYSQIVNDFQKGDIAEGYSVSREKKESFPLTVTSAQKNPTAFYLCASRPIPGRPNQPQHFGDGTRLSIL.

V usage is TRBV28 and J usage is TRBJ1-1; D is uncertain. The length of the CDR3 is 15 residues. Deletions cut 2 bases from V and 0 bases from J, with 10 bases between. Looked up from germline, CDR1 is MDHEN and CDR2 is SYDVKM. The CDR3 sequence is CASSLVRVMNTEAFF. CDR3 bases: TGTGCCAGCAGTTTAGTCCGGGTCATGAACACTGAAGCTTTCTTT.

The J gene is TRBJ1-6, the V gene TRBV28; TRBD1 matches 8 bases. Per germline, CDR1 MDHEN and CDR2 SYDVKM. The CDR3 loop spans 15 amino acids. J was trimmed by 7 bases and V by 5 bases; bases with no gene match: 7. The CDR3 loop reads CASSGRGPPNSPLHF. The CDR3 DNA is TGTGCCAGCAGTGGCAGGGGGCCACCAAATTCACCCCTCCACTTT.

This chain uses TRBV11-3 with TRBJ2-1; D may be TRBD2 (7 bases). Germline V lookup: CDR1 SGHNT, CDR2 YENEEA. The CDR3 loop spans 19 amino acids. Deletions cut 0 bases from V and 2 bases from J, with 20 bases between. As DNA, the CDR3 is TGTGCCAGCAGCTTAGATGGAAGGAGGACGGGGGGCGCCTACAATGAGCAGTTCTTC. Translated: CASSLDGRRTGGAYNEQFF.

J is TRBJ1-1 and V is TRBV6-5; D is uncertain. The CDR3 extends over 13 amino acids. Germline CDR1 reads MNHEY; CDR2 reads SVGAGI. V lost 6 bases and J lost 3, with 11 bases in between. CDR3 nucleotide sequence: TGTGCCAGCAGGCGAGGTCAACACACTGAAGCTTTCTTT. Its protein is CASRRGQHTEAFF.

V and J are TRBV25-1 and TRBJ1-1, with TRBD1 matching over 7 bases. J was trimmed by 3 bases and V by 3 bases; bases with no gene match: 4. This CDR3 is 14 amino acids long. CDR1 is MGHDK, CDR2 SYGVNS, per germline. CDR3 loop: CASSDRDSHTEAFF. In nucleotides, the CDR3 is TGTGCCAGCAGTGACCGGGACAGTCACACTGAAGCTTTCTTT.

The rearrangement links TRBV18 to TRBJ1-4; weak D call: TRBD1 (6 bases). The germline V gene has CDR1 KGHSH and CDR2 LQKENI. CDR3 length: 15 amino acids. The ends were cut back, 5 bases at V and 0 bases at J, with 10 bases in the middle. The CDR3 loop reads CASSWTDSTNEKLFF. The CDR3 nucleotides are TGTGCCAGCTCATGGACAGATTCAACTAATGAAAAACTGTTTTTT.

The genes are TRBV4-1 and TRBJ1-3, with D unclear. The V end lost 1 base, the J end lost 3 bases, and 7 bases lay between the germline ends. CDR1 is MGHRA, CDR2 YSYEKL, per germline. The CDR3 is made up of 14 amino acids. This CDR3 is CASSQVSYGNTIYF. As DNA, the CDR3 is TGCGCCAGCAGCCAAGTGTCGTATGGAAACACCATATATTTT.

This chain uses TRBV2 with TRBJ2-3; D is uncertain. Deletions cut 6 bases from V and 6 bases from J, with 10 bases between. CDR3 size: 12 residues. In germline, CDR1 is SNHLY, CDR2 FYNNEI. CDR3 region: CASSVRSDTQYF. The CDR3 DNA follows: TGTGCCAGCAGCGTCCGTTCCGATACGCAGTATTTT.

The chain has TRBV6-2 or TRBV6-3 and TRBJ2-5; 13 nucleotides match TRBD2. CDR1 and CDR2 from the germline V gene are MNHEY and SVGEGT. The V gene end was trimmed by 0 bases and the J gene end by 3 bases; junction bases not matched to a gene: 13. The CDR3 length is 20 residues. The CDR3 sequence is CASSYSLLVTSGRAKETQYF. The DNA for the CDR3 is TGTGCCAGCAGTTACTCGTTGCTGGTAACTAGCGGGAGGGCCAAAGAGACCCAGTACTTC.

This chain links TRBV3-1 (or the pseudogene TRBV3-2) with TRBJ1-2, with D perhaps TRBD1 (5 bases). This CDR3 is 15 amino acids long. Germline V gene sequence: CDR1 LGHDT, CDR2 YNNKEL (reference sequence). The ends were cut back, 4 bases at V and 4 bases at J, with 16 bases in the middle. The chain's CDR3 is CASSLSKVGGYGYTF. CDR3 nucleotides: TGTGCCAGCAGCCTAAGTAAGGTCGGGGGCTATGGCTACACCTTC.

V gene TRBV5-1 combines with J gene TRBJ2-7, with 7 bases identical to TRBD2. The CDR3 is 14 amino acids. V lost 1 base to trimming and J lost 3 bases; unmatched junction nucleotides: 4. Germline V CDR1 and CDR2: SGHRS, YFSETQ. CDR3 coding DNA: TGCGCCAGCAGCTTGACTAGCGATAGCTACGAGCAGTACTTC. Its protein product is CASSLTSDSYEQYF.

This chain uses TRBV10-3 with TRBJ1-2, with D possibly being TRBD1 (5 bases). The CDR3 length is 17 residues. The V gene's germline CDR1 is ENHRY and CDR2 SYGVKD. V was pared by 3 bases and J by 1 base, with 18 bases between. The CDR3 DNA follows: TGTGCCATCAGTGATTGGGGCAGTTCCCAGGTTAACTATGGCTACACCTTC. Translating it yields CAISDWGSSQVNYGYTF.

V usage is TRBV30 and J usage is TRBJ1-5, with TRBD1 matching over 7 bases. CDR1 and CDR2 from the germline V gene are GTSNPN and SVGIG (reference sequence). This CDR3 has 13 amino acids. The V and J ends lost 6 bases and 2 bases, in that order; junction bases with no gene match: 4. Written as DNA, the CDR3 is TGTGCCTGTAACAGGGGAGGCAATCAGCCCCAGCATTTT. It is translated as CACNRGGNQPQHF.